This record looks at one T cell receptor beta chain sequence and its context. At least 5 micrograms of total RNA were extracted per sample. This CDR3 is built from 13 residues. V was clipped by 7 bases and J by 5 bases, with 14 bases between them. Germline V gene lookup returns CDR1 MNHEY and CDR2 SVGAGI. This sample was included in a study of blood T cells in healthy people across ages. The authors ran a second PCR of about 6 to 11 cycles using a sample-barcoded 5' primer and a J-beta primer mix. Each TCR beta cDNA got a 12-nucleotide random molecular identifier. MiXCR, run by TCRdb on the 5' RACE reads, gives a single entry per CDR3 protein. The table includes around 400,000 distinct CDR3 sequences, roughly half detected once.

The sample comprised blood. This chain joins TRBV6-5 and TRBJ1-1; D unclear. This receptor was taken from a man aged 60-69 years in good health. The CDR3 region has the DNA TGTGCCAGCAATACGACGTGGGATACTGAAGCTTTCTTT. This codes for CASNTTWDTEAFF.